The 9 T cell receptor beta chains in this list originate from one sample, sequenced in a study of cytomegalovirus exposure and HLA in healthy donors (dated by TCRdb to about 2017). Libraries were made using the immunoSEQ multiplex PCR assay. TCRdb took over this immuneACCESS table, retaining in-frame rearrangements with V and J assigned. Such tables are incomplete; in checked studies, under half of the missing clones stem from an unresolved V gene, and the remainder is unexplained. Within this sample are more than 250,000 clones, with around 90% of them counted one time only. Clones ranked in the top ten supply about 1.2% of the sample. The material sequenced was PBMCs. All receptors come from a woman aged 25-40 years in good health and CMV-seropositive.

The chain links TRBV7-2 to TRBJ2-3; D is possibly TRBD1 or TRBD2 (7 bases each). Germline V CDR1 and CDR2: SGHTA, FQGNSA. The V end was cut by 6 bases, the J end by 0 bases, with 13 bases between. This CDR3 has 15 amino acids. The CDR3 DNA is TGTGCCAGCAGGGCGCAGGGGGGGAGCACAGATACGCAGTATTTT. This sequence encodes CASRAQGGSTDTQYF.

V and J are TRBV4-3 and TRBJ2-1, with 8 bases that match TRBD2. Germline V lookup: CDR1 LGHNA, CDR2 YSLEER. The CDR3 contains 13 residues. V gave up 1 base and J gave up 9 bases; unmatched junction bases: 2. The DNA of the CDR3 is TGCGCCAGCAGCCAAGCGGGGGGGGGTGAGCAGTTCTTC. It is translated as CASSQAGGGEQFF.

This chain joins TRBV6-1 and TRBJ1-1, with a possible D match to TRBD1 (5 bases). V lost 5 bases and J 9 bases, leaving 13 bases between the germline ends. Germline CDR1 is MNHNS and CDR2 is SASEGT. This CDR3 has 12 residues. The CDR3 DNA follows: TGTGCCAGCAGTCGCCGGGACGGGCAAGCTTTCTTT. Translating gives CASSRRDGQAFF.

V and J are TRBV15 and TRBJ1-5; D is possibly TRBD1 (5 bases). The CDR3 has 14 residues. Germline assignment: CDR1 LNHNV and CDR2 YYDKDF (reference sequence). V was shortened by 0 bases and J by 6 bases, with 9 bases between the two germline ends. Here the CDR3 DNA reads TGTGCCACCAGCAGAGAGGGGGGAAGTCAGCCCCAGCATTTT. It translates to CATSREGGSQPQHF.

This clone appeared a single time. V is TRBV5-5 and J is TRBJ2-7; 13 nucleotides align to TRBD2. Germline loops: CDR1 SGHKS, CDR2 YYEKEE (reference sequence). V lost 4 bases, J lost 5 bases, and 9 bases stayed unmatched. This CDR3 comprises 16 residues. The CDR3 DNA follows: TGTGCCAGCAGCGTCGGGACTAGCGGGATACGCGACGAGCAGTACTTC. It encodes CASSVGTSGIRDEQYF.

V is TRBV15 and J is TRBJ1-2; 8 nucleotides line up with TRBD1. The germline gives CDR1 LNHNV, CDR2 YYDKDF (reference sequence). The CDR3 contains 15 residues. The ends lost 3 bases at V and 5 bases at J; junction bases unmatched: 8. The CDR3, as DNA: TGTGCCACCAGCAGCTTGGACAGGGAATTGTATGGCTACACCTTC. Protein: CATSSLDRELYGYTF.

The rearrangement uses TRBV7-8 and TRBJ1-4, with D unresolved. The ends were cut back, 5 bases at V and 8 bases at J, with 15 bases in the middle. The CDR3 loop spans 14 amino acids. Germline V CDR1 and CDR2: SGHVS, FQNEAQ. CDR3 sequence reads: CASSPPGFMEKLFF. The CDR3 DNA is TGTGCCAGCAGCCCGCCGGGCTTTATGGAAAAACTGTTTTTT. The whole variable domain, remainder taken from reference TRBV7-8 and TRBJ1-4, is GAGVSQSPRYKVAKRGQDVALRCDPISGHVSLFWYQQALGQGPEFLTYFQNEAQLDKSGLPSDRFFAERPEGSVSTLKIQRTQQEDSAVYLCASSPPGFMEKLFFGSGTQLSVL.

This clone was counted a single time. This CDR3 is CASSSHDRGNQPQHF. In DNA form, the CDR3 reads TGTGCCAGCAGTTCCCACGACAGGGGAAATCAGCCCCAGCATTTT. The chain is built from TRBV28 and TRBJ1-5, with TRBD1 identical over 8 bases. Germline trimming cut 4 bases from V and 4 bases from J; bases unmatched to any gene: 6. In germline, CDR1 is MDHEN, CDR2 SYDVKM. There are 15 residues in the CDR3.

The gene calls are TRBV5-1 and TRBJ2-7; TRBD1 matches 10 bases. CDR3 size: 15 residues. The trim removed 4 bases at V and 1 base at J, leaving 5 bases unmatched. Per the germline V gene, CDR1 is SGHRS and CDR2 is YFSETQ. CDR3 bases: TGCGCCAGCAGCCCCGGGACAGGGGTTTCCTACGAGCAGTACTTC. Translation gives CASSPGTGVSYEQYF.